This TCR beta chain was found in a study of T cell responses to AZD1222 COVID-19 vaccine. From germline, CDR1 is LNHDA and CDR2 SQIVND (reference sequence). Deletions cut 7 bases from V and 1 base from J, with 8 bases between. The CDR3 is 12 residues long. Repertoires were generated with immunoSEQ multiplex PCR, while TCRdb's copy carries only in-frame clones and drops some. The sample includes 170,000 or so clones, 90% seen only once; the top ten take 2.5% to 3.5%. This specimen consisted of peripheral blood, obtained on day 0 of AZD1222 vaccination. The chain carries TRBV19 and TRBJ2-7; TRBD1 might be the D (6 bases). The clonotype comes from an adult in good health. In nucleotides, the CDR3 is TGTGCCAGTACAGACAGGTCCTACGAGCAGTACTTC. Encoded protein: CASTDRSYEQYF.